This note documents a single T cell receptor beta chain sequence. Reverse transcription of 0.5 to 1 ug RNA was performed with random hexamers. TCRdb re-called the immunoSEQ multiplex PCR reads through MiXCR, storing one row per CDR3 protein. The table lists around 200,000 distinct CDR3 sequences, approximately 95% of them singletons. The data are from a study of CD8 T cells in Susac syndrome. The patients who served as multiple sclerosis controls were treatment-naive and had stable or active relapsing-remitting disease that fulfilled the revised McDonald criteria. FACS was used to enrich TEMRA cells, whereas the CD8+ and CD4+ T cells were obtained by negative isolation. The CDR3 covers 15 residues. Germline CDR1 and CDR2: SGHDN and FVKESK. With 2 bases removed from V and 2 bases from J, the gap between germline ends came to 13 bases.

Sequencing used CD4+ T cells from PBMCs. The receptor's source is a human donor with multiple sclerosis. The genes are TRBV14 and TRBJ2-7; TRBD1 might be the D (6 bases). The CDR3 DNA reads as TGTGCCAGCAGCCAATCATGGACAGTCACCTACGAGCAGTACTTC. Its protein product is CASSQSWTVTYEQYF.